A selection of T cell receptor beta chains follows, all from one sample in a study of tumor-infiltrating lymphocytes in primary liver carcinoma. TCRdb re-called the multiplex PCR reads through MiXCR, storing one row per CDR3 protein. Altogether about 41,000 distinct CDR3 sequences are present, about 73% being singletons, with the ten largest covering roughly 19%. Sample: liver tumor tissue from sampling region 2. These receptors all stem from a middle-aged man with primary liver carcinoma and hepatitis B virus infection. Both conserved end residues are part of each CDR3. D genes are given only for firm matches. Some rows have no size entry. The others give once, few or many, or a class for an expanded clone.

v_call	j_call	d_call	clone_size	cdr3_aa	cdr3_nt
TRBV29-1	TRBJ1-2	TRBD1	-	CSIKFGQAIYGYTF	TGCAGTATCAAGTTTGGACAGGCGATCTATGGCTACACCTTC
TRBV4-3	TRBJ2-5	-	-	CASSLANEETQYF	TGCGCCAGCAGCCTAGCGAATGAAGAGACGCAGTACTTC
TRBV29-1	TRBJ1-2	-	-	CTVELAGFYGYTF	TGCACCGTTGAATTAGCCGGGTTCTATGGCTACACTTTC
TRBV11-2	TRBJ2-4	-	-	CANTTSAVAKNIQYF	TGTGCCAACACTACTTCGGCGGTAGCTAAAAACATTCAGTACTTC
TRBV7-9	TRBJ2-2	TRBD1	many	CASSSSDRPTGELFF	TGTGCCAGCAGTTCCTCGGACAGGCCCACCGGGGAGCTGTTTTTT
TRBV5-1	TRBJ2-7	TRBD1	few	CASSLGQDYEQYF	TGCGCCAGCAGCCTGGGACAGGACTACGAGCAGTACTTC
TRBV13	TRBJ2-7	-	-	CASSLGPSYEQYF	TGTGCCAGTAGCCTAGGGCCATCCTACGAGCAGTACTTC
TRBV5-1	TRBJ2-3	-	-	CASSLRTGSSTDTQYF	TGCGCCAGCAGTTTGAGGACGGGCAGCAGCACAGATACGCAGTATTTT
TRBV5-4	TRBJ2-5	TRBD2	-	CASSPTSVENRYF	TGTGCCAGTAGCCCGACTAGCGTAGAGAACCGGTACTTC
TRBV6-5	TRBJ1-1	-	-	CASSAGVGNTEAFF	TGTGCCAGTAGCGCCGGGGTCGGGAACACTGAAGCTTTCTTT
TRBV5-1	TRBJ1-1	-	-	CASNLAVGQMKTEAFF	TGCGCCAGCAACTTGGCCGTAGGACAGATGAAGACTGAAGCTTTCTTT
TRBV5-4	TRBJ2-3	TRBD2	many	CASSLGTSGIPSTDTQYF	TGTGCCAGCAGCCTCGGGACTAGCGGGATTCCTAGCACAGATACGCAGTATTTT
TRBV6-4	TRBJ2-1	-	many	CASHLASSYNEQFF	TGTGCCAGCCACCTAGCGAGCTCCTACAATGAGCAGTTCTTC
TRBV5-4	TRBJ2-3	-	-	CASSLGRMGTDTQYF	TGTGCCAGCAGCTTGGGCAGGATGGGCACAGATACACAGTATTTT
TRBV12-3/TRBV12-4	TRBJ2-7	-	many	CASSLTENEQYF	TGTGCCAGCAGTCTCACAGAGAACGAGCAGTACTTC
TRBV20-1	TRBJ2-1	-	few	CSATPGALFINEQFF	TGCAGTGCTACCCCGGGGGCCCTTTTCATCAATGAGCAGTTCTTC
TRBV11-2	TRBJ2-7	-	once	CISSLSGFKHYF	TGTATCAGCAGCTTGTCAGGCTTCAAGCATTACTTC
TRBV29-1	TRBJ1-1	-	-	CSETGRVNTETFF	TGCAGCGAGACGGGACGGGTGAACACTGAGACTTTCTTT
TRBV11-1	TRBJ2-2	-	-	CASAYTGPFSGELFF	TGTGCCAGCGCCTATACAGGACCATTCTCCGGGGAGCTGTTTTTT
TRBV6-5	TRBJ2-7	-	-	CASSGMAGATRRYEQYF	TGTGCCAGCAGTGGTATGGCAGGGGCGACTCGACGTTACGAACAGTACTTC
TRBV6-5	TRBJ2-5	-	-	CTSSYSGSCGSQETQYF	TGTACCAGCAGTTACTCGGGTAGTTGCGGGTCCCAAGAGACCCAGTACTTC
TRBV9	TRBJ2-1	-	-	CASSLGGPGSYNEQFF	TGTGCCAGCTCTCTCGGAGGTCCGGGGTCCTACAATGAGCAGTTCTTC
TRBV20-1	TRBJ2-1	TRBD2	-	CSASGVSYNEQFF	TGCAGCGCTAGCGGGGTCTCCTACAATGAGCAGTTCTTC
TRBV5-6	TRBJ1-1	-	-	CTTSLWGEDTEAFF	TGTACCACCAGCCTTTGGGGGGAAGACACTGAAGCTTTCTTT
TRBV11-2	TRBJ2-1	TRBD2	-	CASSPSRTSAYHEQFF	TGTGCCAGCAGCCCTTCCCGGACTAGTGCCTACCATGAGCAGTTCTTC
TRBV6-2/TRBV6-3	TRBJ2-1	-	-	CASRTGGRSEQFF	TGTGCCAGCAGGACTGGTGGGAGGTCTGAGCAGTTCTTC
TRBV2	TRBJ2-7	-	many	CASISGITYEQYF	TGTGCCAGCATTTCGGGAATAACCTACGAGCAGTACTTC
TRBV29-1	TRBJ2-7	-	medium-sized	CSVAPGLASGEQYF	TGCAGCGTTGCCCCGGGACTGGCCTCTGGAGAGCAGTACTTC
TRBV28	TRBJ1-4	-	many	CASSSQNEKLFF	TGTGCCAGCAGTTCCCAGAATGAAAAACTGTTTTTT
TRBV10-3	TRBJ2-7	-	-	CAPRTGSPYEQYF	TGTGCCCCCCGAACAGGTTCCCCCTACGAGCAGTACTTC
TRBV6-6	TRBJ2-2	TRBD2	-	CANNPSGSGGFGELFF	TGTGCAAACAACCCTAGCGGGAGCGGGGGGTTCGGGGAGCTGTTTTTT
TRBV6-5	TRBJ1-2	-	-	CASSPQAALGYTF	TGTGCCAGCAGCCCACAGGCGGCGCTCGGCTACACCTTC
TRBV10-3	TRBJ2-3	TRBD1	many	CAISAGTETSTDTQYF	TGTGCCATCAGTGCCGGGACAGAAACTAGCACAGATACGCAGTATTTT
TRBV12-3/TRBV12-4	TRBJ2-3	TRBD1	-	CACSLGGRDTRYF	TGTGCCTGTAGTTTAGGGGGCCGAGATACGCGGTATTTT
TRBV28	TRBJ2-1	-	-	CASRGSGDYNEQFF	TGTGCTAGCCGTGGGTCGGGAGACTACAATGAGCAGTTCTTC
TRBV2	TRBJ1-1	-	-	CASDEQANTKAFF	TGTGCCAGCGACGAGCAGGCCAACACTAAAGCTTTCTTT
TRBV29-1	TRBJ1-5	-	once	CSVVGRINQPQHF	TGCAGTGTTGTCGGACGGATCAACCAGCCCCAGCATTTT
TRBV7-2	TRBJ2-1	-	few	CASNLALGGSSYNEQFF	TGTGCCAGTAACTTAGCGCTGGGCGGTAGCTCCTACAATGAGCAGTTCTTC
TRBV20-1	TRBJ2-3	-	many	CSAASRTGLFDTQYF	TGCAGTGCGGCCAGTCGGACCGGGCTTTTCGATACGCAGTATTTT
TRBV5-1	TRBJ2-7	-	-	CANSLNSGSVLYEQYF	TGCGCCAACAGCCTTAACTCAGGATCTGTCTTGTACGAGCAGTACTTC
TRBV7-9	TRBJ2-1	-	-	CASSSESGERFF	TGTGCCAGCAGCTCGGAGAGTGGTGAGCGGTTCTTC